This T cell receptor (beta chain) originates from a study of control samples from healthy donors and cancer patients. There are 13 residues in the CDR3. Germline V gene lookup returns CDR1 MNHEY and CDR2 SVGAGI. The V and J ends lost 6 bases and 6 bases, in that order; junction bases with no gene match: 4. Using immunoSEQ multiplex PCR, the repertoire was profiled, and TCRdb retains in-frame clones only, with some absent. The listing records under 200,000 clones. This clonotype was obtained from a woman aged 25 to 45 in good health. Material: blood. The V gene is TRBV6-5, the J gene TRBJ2-5; TRBD1 matches at 10 bases. CDR3 protein: CASRTGGGKTQYF. DNA for the CDR3: TGTGCCAGCAGGACAGGGGGCGGGAAGACCCAGTACTTC.